Listed below are T cell receptor beta chains from one sample, sequenced in a study of blood T cell repertoires in COVID-19. Method: immunoSEQ multiplex PCR; TCRdb's copy keeps in-frame clones and lacks some. This sample yields approximately 330,000 clones, of which around nine tenths are seen a single time; roughly a tenth belongs to the top ten. The sample consisted of PBMCs or T cells enriched from blood (not recorded which). These TCRs come from a woman aged 25-40 years who had recovered from COVID-19. CDR3s include the opening cysteine and the closing phenylalanine or tryptophan. A D gene is named only where the DNA matches it firmly. The size field is filled for only some rows; it gives once, few, many or a size class.

j_gene | v_gene | len | d_gene | abundance | CDR3nt | CDR3aa
TRBJ1-5 | TRBV6-5 | 13 | . | . | TGTGCCAGCAACTGGGAGAGCAATCAGCCCCAGCATTTT | CASNWESNQPQHF
TRBJ1-1 | TRBV15 | 13 | . | . | TGTGCCACCAGCAGATCCTACGCGGCTGAAGCTTTCTTT | CATSRSYAAEAFF
TRBJ2-2 | TRBV19 | 16 | TRBD2 | . | TGTGCCAGTAGTATACTAAGCGGGGTTATTTCCGGGGAGCTGTTTTTT | CASSILSGVISGELFF
TRBJ2-7 | TRBV7-2 | 18 | TRBD2 | . | TGTGCCAGCAGCTTAGCCGTTCTAGCGGGAGCCTTAACCTACGAGCAGTACTTC | CASSLAVLAGALTYEQYF
TRBJ1-2 | TRBV7-9 | 16 | TRBD1 | . | TGTGCCAGCAGCTTAAGTTCCGGGCACAGGGGGCCCGGCTACACCTTC | CASSLSSGHRGPGYTF
TRBJ2-1 | TRBV5-6 | 13 | . | . | TGTGCCAGCAGCTTTGGAGGGACGCGGGAGCAGTTCTTC | CASSFGGTREQFF
TRBJ2-7 | TRBV28 | 13 | . | few | TGTGCCAGCAGTTTGCAGGGGATCTACGAGCAGTACTTC | CASSLQGIYEQYF
TRBJ2-3 | TRBV5-4 | 16 | TRBD2 | few | TGTGCCAGCAGTGCGTACGGACTAGGTCTAACAGATACGCAGTATTTT | CASSAYGLGLTDTQYF
TRBJ2-7 | TRBV2 | 13 | TRBD2 | . | TGTGCCAGCACTAGCGGGAGTCGGTACGAGCAGTACTTC | CASTSGSRYEQYF
TRBJ1-5 | TRBV20-1 | 15 | . | few | TGCAGTGCTAGTAAGGAGAGCCTTAGCAATCAGCCCCAGCATTTT | CSASKESLSNQPQHF
TRBJ2-5 | TRBV18 | 15 | TRBD1 | . | TGTGCCAGCTCACCACCAGGACAGGGACGGGAGACCCAGTACTTC | CASSPPGQGRETQYF
TRBJ2-2 | TRBV18 | 17 | TRBD1 | . | TGTGCCAGCTCACCAACAAACGCCGGGACAGGGGCCGGGGAGCTGTTTTTT | CASSPTNAGTGAGELFF
TRBJ2-3 | TRBV18 | 13 | . | . | TGTGCCAGCTCACCTACAGAAGCAGATACGCAGTATTTT | CASSPTEADTQYF
TRBJ1-2 | TRBV10-3 | 17 | TRBD1 | . | TGTGCCATCTTCAGAGGGGACAGGGGGCGCCGGGACTATGGCTACACCTTC | CAIFRGDRGRRDYGYTF
TRBJ2-3 | TRBV2 | 11 | . | . | TGTGCCAGCAGTGCAAGTAGTACGCAGTATTTT | CASSASSTQYF
TRBJ1-1 | TRBV29-1 | 12 | . | . | TGCAGCGTTGAAGGGTTACAGCTTGAAGCTTTCTTT | CSVEGLQLEAFF
TRBJ2-7 | TRBV28 | 17 | TRBD2 | . | TGTGCCAGCAGTTCTTACAACATAGCGGGAGGGCCCTACGAGCAGTACTTC | CASSSYNIAGGPYEQYF
TRBJ1-5 | TRBV28 | 17 | . | . | TGTGCCACCAAGTGGCCCACGCCGCAACGGGGCAATCAGCCCCAGCATTTT | CATKWPTPQRGNQPQHF
TRBJ2-1 | TRBV18 | 14 | . | . | TGTGCCAGCTCCCCCCCGTCAGGCAACAATGAGCAGTTCTTC | CASSPPSGNNEQFF
TRBJ2-2 | TRBV6-4 | 15 | . | many | TGTGCCAGCAGTGACAGCGGCTTGAACACCGGGGAGCTGTTTTTT | CASSDSGLNTGELFF
TRBJ2-5 | TRBV3-1/TRBV3-2 | 13 | TRBD2 | . | TGTGCCAGCAGCGGGACTAGTGGGGAGACCCAGTACTTC | CASSGTSGETQYF
TRBJ1-1 | TRBV15 | 16 | TRBD1 | . | TGTGCCACCAGTTTGGTCCCCGGGACAGGGTTCGCTGAAGCTTTCTTT | CATSLVPGTGFAEAFF
TRBJ1-3 | TRBV6-5 | 15 | . | . | TGTGCCAGCAGTTTACAGGCCAGCTCTGGAAACACCATATATTTT | CASSLQASSGNTIYF